This T cell receptor beta chain appears in the sequencing data of a study of T cells after posttransplantation cyclophosphamide. General observations from the study: Donor CD8+ memory clones often dominated recipient blood repertoires at later times.

The CDR3 covers 15 residues. V lost 3 bases, J lost 0 bases, and 10 bases lay in between. Germline V CDR1 and CDR2: LGHNA, YSLEER. This clone appeared many times. Its antigen is undetermined. Generated by immunoSEQ multiplex PCR, the TCRdb table keeps only in-frame clones and is missing some. The table records under 15,000 clones without singletons, the ten largest covering 6% to 9.5%. The specimen was PBMCs. The sequence was collected from a woman in her forties in good health, CMV-negative, and a related stem cell transplant donor. The J gene is TRBJ2-3, the V gene TRBV4-3; weak D call: TRBD2 (6 bases). The CDR3 region is CASSQEGLSTDTQYF. The DNA of the CDR3 is TGCGCCAGCAGCCAGGAGGGACTTAGCACAGATACGCAGTATTTT.